This TCR beta chain was retrieved from a study of T cell changes during pregnancy in multiple sclerosis. The germline V gene has CDR1 LNHDA and CDR2 SQIVND (reference sequence). V lost 5 bases, J lost 7 bases, and 9 bases lay in between. The CDR3 runs 12 residues. Profiled with immunoSEQ multiplex PCR; TCRdb holds only in-frame clones, not every one. Of about 38,000 clones listed, around 89% were seen once; the top ten hold 6% to 7.5%. The material was CD8+ T cells from peripheral blood mononuclear cells, obtained in the third trimester of pregnancy. The sequence came from a female donor with multiple sclerosis, enrolled in a pregnancy study. The genes are TRBV19 and TRBJ2-1; possibly TRBD2 for D (5 bases). CDR3 amino acids: CASSLARNEQFF. The CDR3 DNA reads as TGTGCCAGTAGTCTAGCCCGTAATGAGCAGTTCTTC.